This T cell receptor (beta chain) was captured in a study of blood T cell repertoires in COVID-19. Study overall: The United States, Italy and Spain were the sources of the acute and convalescent COVID-19 samples. From T cells, B-cell-depleted T cells, or PBMCs came the material, which was cDNA or gDNA.

Original processing methods: Using reference gene primer amplification, nucleated cell counts were estimated. Clones were sequenced by immunoSEQ multiplex PCR, and TCRdb holds only the in-frame ones, with some missing. The V and J calls and clone size are taken from that table; D and trimming were inferred from the DNA. Among 210,000 or so clones listed, over 75% were seen once. This clone came up a few times. V shed 7 bases and J shed 4 bases, with 13 bases lying between them. This CDR3 is built from 12 residues. Germline CDR1 and CDR2: SQVTM and ANQGSEA. Source material: peripheral blood. The sequence derives from a man aged 40-50 years with active or convalescent COVID-19. The chain recombines TRBV29-1 with TRBJ1-1; weak D call: TRBD1 (6 bases). This CDR3 reads CSAGVWGTEAFF. The CDR3 DNA follows: TGCAGCGCAGGGGTGTGGGGCACTGAAGCTTTCTTT.